These 2 T cell receptor beta chains originate from one sample sequenced in a study of blood T cell repertoires in COVID-19. Profiled with immunoSEQ multiplex PCR; TCRdb holds only in-frame clones, not every one. The data show around 360,000 clones, around 87% seen once. The sequenced material came from peripheral blood. The receptors derive from a woman in her 30s with COVID-19, enrolled during active disease.

This chain uses TRBV14 with TRBJ2-2; 10 nucleotides agree with TRBD1. Germline CDR1 SGHDN, CDR2 FVKESK. The length of the CDR3 is 16 residues. J lost 6 bases, V lost 4 bases, and 8 bases had no gene match. The CDR3 protein is CASSLRTGGGSGELFF. The CDR3 nucleotides read TGTGCCAGCAGCCTACGGACAGGGGGAGGCTCCGGGGAGCTGTTTTTT.

The V gene is TRBV5-1, the J gene TRBJ2-3; a possible D gene is TRBD2 (6 bases). The V gene lost 1 base and the J gene lost 4 bases, with 10 bases spanning the gap. Germline CDR1 and CDR2: SGHRS and YFSETQ. This CDR3 is 14 amino acids long. The CDR3 here is CASSLSGSSDTQYF. The CDR3 DNA reads as TGCGCCAGCAGCTTGTCCGGGAGCTCAGATACGCAGTATTTT.